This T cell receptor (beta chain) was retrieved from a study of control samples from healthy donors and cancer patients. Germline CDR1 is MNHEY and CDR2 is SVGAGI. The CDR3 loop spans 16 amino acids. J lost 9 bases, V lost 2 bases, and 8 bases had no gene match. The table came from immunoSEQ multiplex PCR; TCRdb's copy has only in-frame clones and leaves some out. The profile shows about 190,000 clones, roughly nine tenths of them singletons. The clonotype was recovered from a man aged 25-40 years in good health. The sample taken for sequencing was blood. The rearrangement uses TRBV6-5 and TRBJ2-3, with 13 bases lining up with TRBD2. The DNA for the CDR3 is TGTGCCAGCAGTTACACTAGCGGGGGGGCCAGGGAGACGCAGTATTTT. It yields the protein CASSYTSGGARETQYF.